This T cell receptor (beta chain) stems from a study of cytomegalovirus exposure and HLA in healthy donors. The CDR3 loop spans 17 amino acids. Per the germline V gene, CDR1 is SNHLY and CDR2 is FYNNEI. The V gene end was trimmed by 5 bases and the J gene end by 5 bases; junction bases not matched to a gene: 11. Findings and caveats of the study: TRBV6-2, TRBV6-3 and some other V segments were excluded as indistinguishable. Several of the most significant clusters were apparently associated with common viral pathogens in a later analysis. With DRB1 most and HLA-C fewest, TCR association rates differed between HLA loci in a later analysis.

The donors were healthy bone marrow donors. In the PCR, 60 Vbeta and 13 Jbeta primers were used. TCRdb keeps only in-frame clones here, not all; method: immunoSEQ multiplex PCR. Found here are about 57,000 clones, roughly 84% of them singletons; the top ten hold approximately 4%. This clone was observed a single time. Its antigen is unknown. The V and J genes are TRBV2 and TRBJ2-3; 12 nucleotides align to TRBD2. This clonotype was sampled from a man under 40 in good health and CMV-seronegative. The sequencing sample was made of PBMCs. Here the CDR3 reads CASSLSRTSGAGDTQYF. The DNA for the CDR3 is TGTGCCAGCAGTCTTTCGAGGACTAGCGGGGCTGGAGATACGCAGTATTTT.